This T cell receptor beta chain stems from a study of blood T cells in healthy people across ages (dated by TCRdb to the mid-2010s). Describing the broader study: In model experiments, roughly one uniquely barcoded TCR beta cDNA molecule per two T cells was captured by template switching. Using deep sequencing normalized with unique cDNA molecular identifiers, the study measured how TCR beta repertoire diversity changes with age. Donors were grouped into four age groups: young (average approximately 16 years), middle-aged (less than 40), aged (roughly 67) and long-lived (about 89). The study analyzed two additional independent replicas of 1 million unique cDNA reads from the same blood draw for two donors, one aged 18 to 30 and one aged 80 or older. The investigation overall reported the following: The long-lived group showed more naive CD4+ T cells, fewer expanded clones and increased TCR diversity than the aged group, suggesting age selection. Since profiling was done on bulk unsorted PBMCs, naive and antigen-experienced compartments could not be conclusively compared. The percentage of naive T cells measured by flow cytometry correlated strongly with observed TCR beta diversity. Estimates of total diversity based on one million sequenced T cells were regarded as lower bounds and as underestimates. As age increased, observed TCR beta diversity per million T cells dropped in a roughly linear way, and a significant reduction was already evident by age 40. Because donor CMV infection status was unknown, age-related changes in expanded clonotypes were potentially confounded.

To prepare the library, 5' RACE was applied. The reads were generated on an Illumina HiSeq 2500. The second PCR ran for roughly 7 to 12 cycles and used a J-beta primer mix along with a sample-barcoded 5' primer. Each TCR beta cDNA molecule received a unique molecular identifier from a template-switch 5' adaptor carrying 12 random nucleotides. Each sample yielded at least 3 million CDR3-containing paired-end reads. First-strand cDNA synthesis was performed from all RNA using the Mint cDNA synthesis kit, with priming by a TRBC-specific oligonucleotide. Following uracil-DNA glycosylase treatment, all cDNA underwent a first 18-cycle PCR with the universal primers M1SS and BC2_uni_R. The source study handled its data this way. For normalization, 1 million high-quality reads were randomly selected from each sample, with every read carrying a distinct molecular identifier. Reads with shared molecular identifiers were discarded instead of being binned into consensus sequences. MiTCR, set to a Q25 quality threshold and the strictest error-elimination algorithm, was used for CDR3 identification, clonotype clustering and error correction. A nonparametric unseen species model with Euler transformation was used to estimate a lower bound on total TCR beta diversity. Using fastp trimming at Q25 and MiXCR clonotype assembly, TCRdb reanalyzed the public sequencing data and kept in-frame beta chains. Identical CDR3 protein sequences are pooled into one entry, listed with their most common genes and DNA. The V and J calls were determined by TCRdb, not by the authors. This sample lists roughly 500,000 distinct CDR3 sequences; less than 25% were detected once. The ten top clones hold approximately 8.7% of the sample.

There are 15 amino acids in the CDR3, from cysteine to phenylalanine inclusive. Only the CDR3 part of the read is kept: 45 bases, read in frame from the first base. CDR1 and CDR2 are read off the germline V gene (reference sequence) as LNHDA and SQIVND. The junction carries 16 bases between V and J, which are trimmed by 5 bases and 2 bases respectively. The donors were 40 or so Caucasian individuals from Russia, aged roughly 6 to 90 years, who were systemically healthy. Ten milliliters of peripheral blood were collected from each donor into EDTA-treated Vacutainer tubes. PBMCs were isolated by Ficoll-Paque density-gradient centrifugation, with at least 6.5 million obtained per sample. Trizol reagent was used to extract total RNA from the PBMCs, yielding at least 5.5 micrograms per sample. Naive CD45RAhigh/CD27high T cell percentages were measured by flow cytometry on a PBMC aliquot from every donor.

This clonotype came up many times. The clone's antigen remains unknown. Base-call qualities are not available, and no considerably larger clone is one nucleotide away. These records were also assigned to another study, of T cells of mothers and their children. Looking at the second paper: Nine systemically healthy Caucasian individuals, comprising three mothers and their six children, were included as donors. cDNA synthesis consumed the entire amount of extracted RNA, loaded at around 1.5 ug RNA in each 15 ul reaction. In the second PCR, the M1S primer added sample barcodes and 2-4 random nucleotides. Over 10 million TCR beta CDR3 reads came from each mother, compared with some 3 million reads from each child. In both related and unrelated pairs, thymic selection shapes the output of TCR recombination in a similar way, with inherited differences having only a minor effect. Normalized repertoire overlap was always found to be slightly, but never significantly, higher in related mother-child pairs than in unrelated mother-child pairs. With a sensitivity of approximately 100 clones per million clonotypes, no persistent microchimeric T cell clones were detected. In the study, deep NGS was used to compare the TCR beta repertoires of mothers and children, and features distinguishing related mother-child pairs from unrelated individuals were sought. Mothers averaged approximately 40 +/- 4 years of age and children averaged around 10 +/- 4 years. Libraries were sequenced on Illumina HiSeq 2000 with 100+100 nt paired-end reads after adapter ligation with NEBNext reagents. Mother and child libraries were prepared a month apart and sequenced in separate runs to prevent cross-contamination. Each donor had between 500,000 and 2,000,000 distinct TCR beta clonotypes identified. Naive TCR beta clonotypes were estimated from low-frequency clonotypes matched to each donor's FACS-determined naive share, without sorting.

The sequence was collected from a boy between 10 and 17 years old in good health. The chain links TRBV19 with TRBJ2-7, and perhaps TRBD2 as D gene, on 6 matching bases. The sequenced material came from blood. The sequenced DNA is TGTGCCAGTAGTCCCCCTGGAGGGCATCCCTACGAGCAGTACTTC. Its protein product is CASSPPGGHPYEQYF.